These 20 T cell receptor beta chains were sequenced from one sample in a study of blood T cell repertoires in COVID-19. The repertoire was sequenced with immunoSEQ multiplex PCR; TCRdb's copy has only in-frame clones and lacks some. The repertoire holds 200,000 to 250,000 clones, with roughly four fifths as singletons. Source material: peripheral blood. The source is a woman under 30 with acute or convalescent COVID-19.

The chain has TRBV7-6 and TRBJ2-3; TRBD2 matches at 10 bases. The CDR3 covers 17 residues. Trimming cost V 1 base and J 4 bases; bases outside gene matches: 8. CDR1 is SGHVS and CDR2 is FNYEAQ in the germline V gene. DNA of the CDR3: TGTGCCAGCAGCTTAGATCCTAGCGGGAGTGGGGCAGATACGCAGTATTTT. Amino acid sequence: CASSLDPSGSGADTQYF.

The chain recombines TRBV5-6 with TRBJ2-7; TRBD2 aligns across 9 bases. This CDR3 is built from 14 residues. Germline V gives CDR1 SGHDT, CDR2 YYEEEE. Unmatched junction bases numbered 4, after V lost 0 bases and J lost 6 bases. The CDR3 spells CASSLVAGVLEQYF. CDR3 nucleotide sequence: TGTGCCAGCAGCTTGGTAGCGGGAGTTCTCGAGCAGTACTTC.

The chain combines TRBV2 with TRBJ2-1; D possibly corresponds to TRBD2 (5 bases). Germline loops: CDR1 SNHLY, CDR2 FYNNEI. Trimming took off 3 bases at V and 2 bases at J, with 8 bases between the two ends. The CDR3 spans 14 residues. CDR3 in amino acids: CASSESGPYNEQFF. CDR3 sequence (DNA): TGTGCCAGCAGTGAGAGCGGTCCCTACAATGAGCAGTTCTTC.

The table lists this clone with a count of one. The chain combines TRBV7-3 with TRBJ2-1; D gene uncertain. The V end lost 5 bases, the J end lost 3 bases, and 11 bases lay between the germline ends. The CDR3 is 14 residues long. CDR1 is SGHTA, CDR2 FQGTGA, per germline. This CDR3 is CASSPSDNYNEQFF. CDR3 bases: TGTGCCAGCAGCCCCTCAGACAACTACAATGAGCAGTTCTTC.

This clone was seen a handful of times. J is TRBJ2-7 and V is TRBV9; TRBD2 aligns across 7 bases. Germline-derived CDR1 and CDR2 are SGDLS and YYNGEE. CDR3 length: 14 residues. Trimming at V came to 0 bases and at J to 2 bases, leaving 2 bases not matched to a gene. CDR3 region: CASSVGGSTYEQYF. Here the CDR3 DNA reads TGTGCCAGCAGCGTAGGCGGGAGCACCTACGAGCAGTACTTC.

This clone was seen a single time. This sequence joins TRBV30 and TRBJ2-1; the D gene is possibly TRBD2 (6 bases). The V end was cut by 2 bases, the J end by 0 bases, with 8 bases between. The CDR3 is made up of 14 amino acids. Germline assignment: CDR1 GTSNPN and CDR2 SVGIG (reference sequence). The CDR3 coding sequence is TGTGCCTGGAGTCGGCGGGACTCCTACAATGAGCAGTTCTTC. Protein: CAWSRRDSYNEQFF.

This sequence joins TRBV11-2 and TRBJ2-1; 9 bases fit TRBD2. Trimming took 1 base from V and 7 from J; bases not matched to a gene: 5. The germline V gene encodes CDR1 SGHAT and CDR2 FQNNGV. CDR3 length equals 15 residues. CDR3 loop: CASSLVVTSGNEQFF. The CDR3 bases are TGTGCCAGCAGCTTAGTTGTTACTAGCGGGAATGAGCAGTTCTTC.

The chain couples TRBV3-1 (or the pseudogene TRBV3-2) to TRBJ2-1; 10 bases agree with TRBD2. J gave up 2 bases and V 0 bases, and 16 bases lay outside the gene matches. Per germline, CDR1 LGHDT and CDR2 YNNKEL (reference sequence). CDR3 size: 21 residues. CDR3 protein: CASSQEFGVLAGWPAYNEQFF. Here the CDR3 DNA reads TGTGCCAGCAGCCAAGAATTTGGGGTACTAGCGGGATGGCCAGCCTACAATGAGCAGTTCTTC.

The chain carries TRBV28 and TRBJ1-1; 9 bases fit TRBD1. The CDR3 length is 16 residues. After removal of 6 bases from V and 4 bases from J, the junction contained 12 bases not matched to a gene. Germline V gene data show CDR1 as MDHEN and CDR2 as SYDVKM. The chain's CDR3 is CASRKPGTGRVTEAFF. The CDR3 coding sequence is TGTGCCAGCAGGAAACCGGGGACAGGGCGGGTCACTGAAGCTTTCTTT.

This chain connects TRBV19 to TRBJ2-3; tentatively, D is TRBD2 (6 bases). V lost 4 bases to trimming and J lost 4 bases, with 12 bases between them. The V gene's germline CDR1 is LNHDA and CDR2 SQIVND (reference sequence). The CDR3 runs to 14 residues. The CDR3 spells CASSTGGFADTQYF. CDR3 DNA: TGTGCCAGTAGTACCGGAGGGTTTGCAGATACGCAGTATTTT.

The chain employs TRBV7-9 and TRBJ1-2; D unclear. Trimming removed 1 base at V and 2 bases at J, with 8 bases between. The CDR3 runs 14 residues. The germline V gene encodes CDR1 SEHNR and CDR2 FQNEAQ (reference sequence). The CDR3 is CASSLEGGNYGYTF. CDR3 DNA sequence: TGTGCCAGCAGCTTAGAGGGAGGGAACTATGGCTACACCTTC. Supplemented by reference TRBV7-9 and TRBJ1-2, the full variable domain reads DTGVSQNPRHKITKRGQNVTFRCDPISEHNRLYWYRQTLGQGPEFLTYFQNEAQLEKSRLLSDRFSAERPKGSFSTLEIQRTEQGDSAMYLCASSLEGGNYGYTFGSGTRLTVV.

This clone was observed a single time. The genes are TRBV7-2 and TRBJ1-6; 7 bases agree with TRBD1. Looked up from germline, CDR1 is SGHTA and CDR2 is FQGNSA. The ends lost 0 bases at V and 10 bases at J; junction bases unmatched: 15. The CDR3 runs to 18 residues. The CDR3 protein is CASSLAGVGGASGSPLHF. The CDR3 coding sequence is TGTGCCAGCAGCTTAGCGGGGGTAGGGGGCGCGTCGGGGTCACCCCTCCACTTT.

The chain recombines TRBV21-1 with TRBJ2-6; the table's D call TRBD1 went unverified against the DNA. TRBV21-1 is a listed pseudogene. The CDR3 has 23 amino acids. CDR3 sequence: CASSKVSFGVKGQGSSGANVLTF. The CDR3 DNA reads TGTGCCAGCAGCAAAGTTAGTTTCGGGGTTAAGGGACAGGGGAGCTCTGGGGCCAACGTCCTGACTTTC.

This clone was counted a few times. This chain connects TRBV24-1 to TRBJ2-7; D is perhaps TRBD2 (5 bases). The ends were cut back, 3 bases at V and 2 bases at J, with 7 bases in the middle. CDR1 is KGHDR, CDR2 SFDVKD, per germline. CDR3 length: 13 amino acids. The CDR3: CATSDRLTYEQYF. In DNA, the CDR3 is TGTGCCACCAGTGATAGACTAACCTACGAGCAGTACTTC.

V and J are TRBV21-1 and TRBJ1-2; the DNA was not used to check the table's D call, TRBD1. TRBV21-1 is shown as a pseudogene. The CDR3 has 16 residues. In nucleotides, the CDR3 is TGTGCCAGCAGCAAGTTTTTTTGTTCGGGACACGGACGCTACACCTTC. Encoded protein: CASSKFFCSGHGRYTF.

CDR3 amino acids: CASSRGLAGVGTGELFF. The CDR3 DNA follows: TGTGCCAGCAGCCGCGGACTAGCGGGAGTCGGAACCGGGGAGCTGTTTTTT. The gene calls are TRBV7-3 and TRBJ2-2, with TRBD2 identical over 13 bases. V was pared by 5 bases and J by 5 bases, with 8 bases of the junction left unmatched. The CDR3 sequence is 17 residues long. Germline CDR1 reads SGHTA; CDR2 reads FQGTGA.

CDR3 DNA sequence: TGTGCCAGCAGCTTCACAGGGGACCACGAGCAGTACTTC. This encodes CASSFTGDHEQYF. This chain connects TRBV7-3 to TRBJ2-7; 7 bases align to TRBD1. Germline trimming cut 3 bases from V and 5 bases from J; bases unmatched to any gene: 4. The CDR3 length is 13 residues. Germline CDR1 is SGHTA and CDR2 is FQGTGA.

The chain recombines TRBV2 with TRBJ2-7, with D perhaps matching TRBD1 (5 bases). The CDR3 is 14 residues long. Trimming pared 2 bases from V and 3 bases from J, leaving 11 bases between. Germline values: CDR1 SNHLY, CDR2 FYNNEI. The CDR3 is CASSEQGEFYEQYF. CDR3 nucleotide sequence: TGTGCCAGCAGTGAACAGGGTGAATTCTACGAGCAGTACTTC.

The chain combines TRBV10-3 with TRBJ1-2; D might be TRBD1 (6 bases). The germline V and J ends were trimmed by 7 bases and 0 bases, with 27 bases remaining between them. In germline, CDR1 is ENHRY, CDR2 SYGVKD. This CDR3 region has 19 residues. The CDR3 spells CAIKSPGETETGANYGYTF. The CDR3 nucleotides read TGTGCCATCAAAAGTCCCGGGGAAACCGAGACAGGCGCTAACTATGGCTACACCTTC.

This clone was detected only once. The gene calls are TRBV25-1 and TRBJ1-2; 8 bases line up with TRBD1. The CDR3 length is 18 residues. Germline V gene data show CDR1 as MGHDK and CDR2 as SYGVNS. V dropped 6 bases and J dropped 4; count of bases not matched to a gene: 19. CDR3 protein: CASSPAGIGQGLLYGYTF. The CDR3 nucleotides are TGTGCCAGCAGCCCCGCCGGGATCGGACAGGGTCTCCTCTATGGCTACACCTTC.